These 5 T cell receptor beta chains share one sample of origin, sequenced in a study of cytomegalovirus exposure and HLA in healthy donors. In the PCR, 60 Vbeta and 13 Jbeta primers were used. TCRdb's copy holds only in-frame clones and misses some; the assay was immunoSEQ multiplex PCR. Of 150,000 to 200,000 clones listed, roughly 80% are singletons. Sequenced input: PBMCs. The receptors derive from a man aged 18 to 30 in good health and CMV-seropositive.

This clone was observed a single time. The CDR3 here is CASSFRDRSTDTQYF. Here the CDR3 DNA reads TGTGCCAGTAGCTTCCGGGACAGGAGCACAGATACGCAGTATTTT. This chain uses TRBV19 with TRBJ2-3, with 8 nucleotides matching TRBD1. CDR1 and CDR2 from the germline V gene are LNHDA and SQIVND (reference sequence). The V and J ends lost 6 bases and 0 bases, in that order; junction bases with no gene match: 5. The CDR3 totals 15 residues.

V usage is TRBV27 and J usage is TRBJ2-3, with 7 nucleotides matching TRBD1. Germline loops: CDR1 MNHEY, CDR2 SMNVEV (reference sequence). The V gene end was trimmed by 6 bases and the J gene end by 8 bases; junction bases not matched to a gene: 14. This CDR3 has 15 amino acids. CDR3 nucleotides: TGTGCCAGCAGCCCTAGACAGGGACGCTGGGGTACGCAGTATTTT. As protein: CASSPRQGRWGTQYF.

This clone was detected once. The chain employs TRBV29-1 and TRBJ2-7; 7 nucleotides line up with TRBD1. V shed 4 bases and J 5 bases; nucleotides not matched to a gene: 8. The CDR3 has 13 amino acids. In germline, CDR1 is SQVTM, CDR2 ANQGSEA. CDR3 sequence reads: CSVVEGARDEQYF. Here the CDR3 DNA reads TGCAGCGTTGTTGAGGGGGCACGAGACGAGCAGTACTTC.

This chain connects TRBV7-3 to TRBJ2-1; 16 nucleotides match TRBD2. CDR3 length: 18 residues. V lost 5 bases to trimming and J lost 2 bases; unmatched junction nucleotides: 6. Germline CDR1 and CDR2: SGHTA and FQGTGA. The CDR3 nucleotides are TGTGCCAGCAGCCCCGGGACTAGCGGGAGGGGTCCCTACAATGAGCAGTTCTTC. Translation: CASSPGTSGRGPYNEQFF. Full variable domain (outside the CDR3, taken from reference TRBV7-3 and TRBJ2-1): GAGVSQTPSNKVTEKGKYVELRCDPISGHTALYWYRQSLGQGPEFLIYFQGTGAADDSGLPNDRFFAVRPEGSVSTLKIQRTERGDSAVYLCASSPGTSGRGPYNEQFFGPGTRLTVL.

J is TRBJ2-1 and V is TRBV28; 7 bases fit TRBD2. V lost 3 bases and J lost 8; bases outside the gene matches: 7. CDR3 length equals 14 residues. Per the germline V gene, CDR1 is MDHEN and CDR2 is SYDVKM. The CDR3 region is CASSFRGRAYEQFF. Here the CDR3 DNA reads TGTGCCAGCAGTTTTCGGGGGAGGGCCTATGAGCAGTTCTTC.